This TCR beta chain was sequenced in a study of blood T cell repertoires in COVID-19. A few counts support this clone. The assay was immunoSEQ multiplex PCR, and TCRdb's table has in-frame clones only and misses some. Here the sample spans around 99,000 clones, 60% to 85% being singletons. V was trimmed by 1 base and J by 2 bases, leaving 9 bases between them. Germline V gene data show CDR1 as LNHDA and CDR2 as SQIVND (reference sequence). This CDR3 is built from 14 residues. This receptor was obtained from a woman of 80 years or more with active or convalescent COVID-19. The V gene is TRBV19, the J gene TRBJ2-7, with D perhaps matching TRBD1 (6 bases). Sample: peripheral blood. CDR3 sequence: CASSIGQGTYEQYF. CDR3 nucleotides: TGTGCCAGTAGTATAGGCCAGGGGACCTACGAGCAGTACTTC.